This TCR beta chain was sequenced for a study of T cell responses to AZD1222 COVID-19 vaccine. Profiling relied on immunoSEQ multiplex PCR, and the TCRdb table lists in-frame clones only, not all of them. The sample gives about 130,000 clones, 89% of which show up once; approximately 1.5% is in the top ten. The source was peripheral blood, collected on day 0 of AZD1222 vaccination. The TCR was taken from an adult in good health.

The CDR3 sequence: CASSDPQGSGNTIYF. The CDR3, as DNA: TGTGCCAGCAGCGACCCACAGGGCTCTGGAAACACCATATATTTT. This chain joins TRBV9 and TRBJ1-3, with D maybe TRBD1 (6 bases). The CDR3 extends over 15 amino acids. Between the trimmed V and J ends, which lost 3 bases and 0 bases, there was a span of 10 bases. Germline V gives CDR1 SGDLS, CDR2 YYNGEE.